This T cell receptor beta chain comes out of a study of beta chain features in type 1 diabetes. The CDR3 spans 16 residues. Germline V gene lookup returns CDR1 SGDLS and CDR2 YYNGEE. The J segment lost 4 bases and the V segment lost 4 bases, leaving 7 bases of the junction unmatched. Expressed TCRB transcripts were sequenced, since all the RNA that had been isolated was reverse transcribed. Measured with immunoSEQ multiplex PCR; TCRdb has only the in-frame clones, and not every one. This sample has 900,000 or so clones; about a sixth occur once, and the top ten carry 0.02% to 0.025%. This clone was seen a few times.

This sequence was found in a woman aged 18-30 years in good health. This chain joins TRBV9 and TRBJ2-1, with TRBD2 matching 11 bases. Material for sequencing was naive CD4+ T cells from blood. CDR3 sequence reads: CASSPRGLAEYNEQFF. CDR3 sequence (DNA): TGTGCCAGCAGCCCAAGGGGACTAGCGGAATACAATGAGCAGTTCTTC.